Sequencing of this T cell receptor beta chain was carried out in a study of blood T cell repertoires in COVID-19. Study-level information: Sources were T cells, B-cell-depleted T cells, or PBMCs; the material itself was cDNA or gDNA.

Germline CDR1 reads SGHRS; CDR2 reads YFSETQ. V lost 1 base to trimming and J lost 7 bases, with 8 bases between them. The CDR3 covers 12 residues. Source study methods: Nucleated cell counts were estimated from reference gene primer amplification. The method was immunoSEQ multiplex PCR; TCRdb's version includes in-frame clones alone and lacks a portion of them. That table furnishes V, J and clone size, whereas the DNA furnished D and trimming. This sample has around 190,000 clones; around 83% occur once, and the top ten carry 13%. This clone is a singleton in its sample. The material sequenced was peripheral blood. This clonotype was sampled from a human donor in a cohort sampled during active COVID-19. This sequence joins TRBV5-1 and TRBJ2-5; D gene unclear. This chain's CDR3 is CASSLISGTQYF. DNA for the CDR3: TGCGCCAGCAGCTTGATTTCCGGGACCCAGTACTTC.